This T cell receptor beta chain was captured by sequencing in a study of follicular helper T cells after annual influenza vaccination. Turning to the study itself: Blood was drawn on days 0, 7 and 28 after vaccination. The study's findings and limits: Productive TCRB sequences came from only roughly 9-21% of cells.

CDR1 and CDR2 from the germline V gene are MNHNS and SASEGT. V was pared by 6 bases and J by 2 bases, with 13 bases between. The CDR3 runs to 15 residues. As for time point: 2014-2015 season, pre-vaccination. ICOS+CD38+ and ICOS-CD38- fractions were sorted from non-naive CD4+CXCR5+PD-1+ cells. TCRB sequencing was done at Survey resolution level. The data were produced by immunoSEQ multiplex PCR, yet TCRdb's version contains in-frame clones alone and is incomplete. The data contain approximately 25,000 clones, about 82% of them singletons. With regard to this clone: Its antigen is unknown.

The source of this sequence is an adult who received the influenza vaccine. The chain combines TRBV6-1 with TRBJ2-2; possible D gene TRBD1, 6 bases. Sequenced here: CXCR5+ CD38- circulating T follicular helper cells from blood, sampled on the day of influenza vaccination. As to subset: circulating Tfh, non-naive CD4+CXCR5+PD-1+ (ICOS+CD38+ or ICOS-CD38-). The CDR3 protein is CASRVTGLNTGELFF. CDR3 nucleotides: TGTGCCAGCAGGGTGACAGGACTTAACACCGGGGAGCTGTTTTTT.